This TCR beta chain was obtained from a study of cytomegalovirus exposure and HLA in healthy donors. The V gene end was trimmed by 0 bases and the J gene end by 7 bases; junction bases not matched to a gene: 15. The CDR3 contains 19 residues. The germline V gene has CDR1 LGHNA and CDR2 YNFKEQ. This clone turned up a few times. Vbeta (60) and Jbeta (13) primers were used in the PCR. Libraries were prepared by immunoSEQ multiplex PCR; TCRdb keeps only in-frame clonotypes and omits some of them. This sample carries approximately 160,000 clones, around 72% of them seen once, and the ten largest clones take approximately 1.5%.

Input material: PBMCs. The clonotype comes from a man over 45 in good health and CMV-seronegative. The chain has TRBV4-2 and TRBJ1-4; 9 nucleotides line up with TRBD1. The CDR3 protein is CASSQDPSTLTGGGEKLFF. The CDR3, as DNA: TGTGCCAGCAGCCAAGATCCGTCCACCTTGACAGGGGGTGGTGAAAAACTGTTTTTT.